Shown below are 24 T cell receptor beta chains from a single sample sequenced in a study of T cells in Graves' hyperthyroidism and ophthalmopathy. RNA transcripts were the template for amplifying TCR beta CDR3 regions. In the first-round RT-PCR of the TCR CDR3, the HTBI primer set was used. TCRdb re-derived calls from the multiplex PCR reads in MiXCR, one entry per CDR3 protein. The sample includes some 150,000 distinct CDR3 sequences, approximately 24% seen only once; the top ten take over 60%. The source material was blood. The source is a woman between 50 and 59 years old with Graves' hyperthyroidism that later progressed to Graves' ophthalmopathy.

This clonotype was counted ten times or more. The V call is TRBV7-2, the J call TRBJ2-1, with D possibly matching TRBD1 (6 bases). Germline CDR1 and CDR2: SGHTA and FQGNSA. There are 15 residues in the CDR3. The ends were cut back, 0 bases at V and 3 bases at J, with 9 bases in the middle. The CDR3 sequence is CASSLAKTGYNEQFF. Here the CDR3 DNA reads TGTGCCAGCAGCTTAGCGAAGACAGGCTACAATGAGCAGTTCTTC.

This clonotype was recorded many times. The CDR3: CSASLTSGRATRGNEQFF. The CDR3 nucleotides are TGCAGTGCTAGCTTGACTAGCGGGAGGGCCACTAGAGGAAATGAGCAGTTCTTC. The chain combines TRBV20-1 with TRBJ2-1; 14 nucleotides line up with TRBD2. CDR1 DFQATT and CDR2 SNEGSKA come from the germline V gene (reference sequence). CDR3 length: 18 residues. J was trimmed by 7 bases and V by 3 bases; bases with no gene match: 14.

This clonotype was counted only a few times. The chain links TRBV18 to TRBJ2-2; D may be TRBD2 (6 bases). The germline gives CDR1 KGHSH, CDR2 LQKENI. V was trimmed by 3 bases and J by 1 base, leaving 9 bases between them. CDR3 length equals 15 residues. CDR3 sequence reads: CASSPISGNTGELFF. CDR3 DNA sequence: TGTGCCAGCTCACCCATTAGCGGGAACACCGGGGAGCTGTTTTTT.

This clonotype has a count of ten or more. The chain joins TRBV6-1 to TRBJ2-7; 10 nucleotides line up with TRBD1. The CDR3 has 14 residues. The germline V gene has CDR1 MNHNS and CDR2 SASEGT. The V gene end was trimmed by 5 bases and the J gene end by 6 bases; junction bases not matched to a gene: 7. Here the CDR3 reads CASSFGTGVPEQYF. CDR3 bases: TGTGCCAGCAGTTTTGGGACAGGGGTGCCCGAGCAGTACTTC.

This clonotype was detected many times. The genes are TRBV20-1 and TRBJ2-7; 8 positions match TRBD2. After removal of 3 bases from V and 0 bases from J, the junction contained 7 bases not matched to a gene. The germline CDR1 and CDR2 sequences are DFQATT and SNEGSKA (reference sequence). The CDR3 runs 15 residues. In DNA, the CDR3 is TGCAGTGCTAGTGGTAGCGGGGAACTCTCCTACGAGCAGTACTTC. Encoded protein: CSASGSGELSYEQYF.

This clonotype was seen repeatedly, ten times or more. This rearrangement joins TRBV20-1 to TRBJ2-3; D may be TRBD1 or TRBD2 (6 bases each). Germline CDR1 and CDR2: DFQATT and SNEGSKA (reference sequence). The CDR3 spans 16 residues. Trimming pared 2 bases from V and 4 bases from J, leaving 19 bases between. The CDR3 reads CSARNKQGGFADTQYF. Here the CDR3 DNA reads TGCAGTGCTAGAAACAAACAGGGAGGTTTTGCAGATACGCAGTATTTT.

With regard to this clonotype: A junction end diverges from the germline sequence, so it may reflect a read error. The CDR3 reads CASSDPGLATYGQYF. Here the CDR3 DNA reads TGTGCCAGCAGTGACCCTGGACTAGCTACCTACGGGCAGTACTTC. The chain carries TRBV25-1 and TRBJ2-7, with TRBD2 matching 8 bases. CDR1 and CDR2 from the germline V gene are MGHDK and SYGVNS. The length of the CDR3 is 15 residues.

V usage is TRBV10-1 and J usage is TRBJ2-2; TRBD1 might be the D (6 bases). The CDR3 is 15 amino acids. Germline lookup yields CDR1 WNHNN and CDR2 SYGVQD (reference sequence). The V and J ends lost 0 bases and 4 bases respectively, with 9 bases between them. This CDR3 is CASSESRGFTGELFF. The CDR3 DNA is TGCGCCAGCAGTGAGTCGAGGGGGTTCACCGGGGAGCTGTTTTTT.

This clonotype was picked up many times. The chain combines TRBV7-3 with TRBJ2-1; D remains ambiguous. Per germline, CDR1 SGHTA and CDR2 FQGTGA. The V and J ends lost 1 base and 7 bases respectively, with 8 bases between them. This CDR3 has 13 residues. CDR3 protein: CASSLIAANEQFF. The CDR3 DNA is TGTGCCAGCAGCTTAATTGCTGCTAATGAGCAGTTCTTC.

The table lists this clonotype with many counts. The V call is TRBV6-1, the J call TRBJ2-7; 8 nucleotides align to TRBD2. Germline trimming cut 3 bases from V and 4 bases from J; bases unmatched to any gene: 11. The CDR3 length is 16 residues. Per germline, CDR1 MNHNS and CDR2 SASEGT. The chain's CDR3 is CASSDGGLAVKYEQYF. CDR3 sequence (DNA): TGTGCCAGCAGTGACGGCGGACTAGCTGTTAAGTACGAGCAGTACTTC.

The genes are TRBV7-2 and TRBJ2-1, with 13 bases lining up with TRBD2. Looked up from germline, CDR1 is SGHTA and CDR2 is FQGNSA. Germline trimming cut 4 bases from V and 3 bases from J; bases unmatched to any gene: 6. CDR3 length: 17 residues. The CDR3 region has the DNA TGTGCCAGCAGCTCAACTAGCGGGAGGGCCCGCTACAATGAGCAGTTCTTC. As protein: CASSSTSGRARYNEQFF.

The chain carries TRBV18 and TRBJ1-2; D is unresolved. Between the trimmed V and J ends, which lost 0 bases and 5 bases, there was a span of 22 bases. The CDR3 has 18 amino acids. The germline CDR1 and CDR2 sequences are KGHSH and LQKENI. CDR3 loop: CASSPPIDPAVSAYGYTF. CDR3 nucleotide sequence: TGTGCCAGCTCACCACCGATAGATCCGGCAGTGTCCGCGTATGGCTACACCTTC.

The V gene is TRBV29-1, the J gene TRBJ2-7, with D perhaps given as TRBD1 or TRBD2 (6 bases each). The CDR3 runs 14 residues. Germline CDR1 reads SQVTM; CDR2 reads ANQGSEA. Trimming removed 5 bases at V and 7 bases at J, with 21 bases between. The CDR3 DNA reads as TGCAGCGTTTTCAATCGGGGGCCGGTAGGGGAGCAGTACTTC. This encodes CSVFNRGPVGEQYF.

CDR3 residues: CASGDRAASYGYTF. In DNA, the CDR3 is TGTGCCAGCGGGGACAGGGCTGCTTCCTATGGCTACACCTTC. The chain couples TRBV27 to TRBJ1-2; TRBD1 agrees at 9 bases. Losses at the gene ends were 8 bases for V and 4 bases for J; bases not matched to a gene: 8. CDR3 length: 14 amino acids. Germline lookup yields CDR1 MNHEY and CDR2 SMNVEV (reference sequence).

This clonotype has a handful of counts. The CDR3: CASSVGWADTQYF. CDR3 DNA: TGTGCCAGCAGCGTAGGGTGGGCAGATACGCAGTATTTT. The chain couples TRBV9 to TRBJ2-3; no definite D call. Trimming pared 0 bases from V and 4 bases from J, leaving 6 bases between. Germline CDR1 reads SGDLS; CDR2 reads YYNGEE. CDR3 length: 13 amino acids.

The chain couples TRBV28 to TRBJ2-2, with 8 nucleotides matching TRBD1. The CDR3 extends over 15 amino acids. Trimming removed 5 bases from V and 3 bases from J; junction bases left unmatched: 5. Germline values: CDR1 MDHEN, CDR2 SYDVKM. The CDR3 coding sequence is TGTGCCAGCAGTCCAGGGGGCTCCTACACCGGGGAGCTGTTTTTT. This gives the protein CASSPGGSYTGELFF.

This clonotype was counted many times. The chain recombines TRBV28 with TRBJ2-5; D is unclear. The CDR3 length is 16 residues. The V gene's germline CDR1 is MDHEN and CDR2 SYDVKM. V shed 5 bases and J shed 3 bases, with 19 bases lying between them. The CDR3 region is CASSVLTSSAKETQYF. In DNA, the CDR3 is TGTGCCAGCAGTGTCCTGACTTCGTCCGCCAAAGAGACCCAGTACTTC.

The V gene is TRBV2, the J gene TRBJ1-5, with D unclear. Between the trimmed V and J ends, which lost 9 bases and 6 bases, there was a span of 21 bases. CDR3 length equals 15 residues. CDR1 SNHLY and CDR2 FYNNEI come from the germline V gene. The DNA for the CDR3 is TGTGCCAGTGTTCGAGACACGGGGATTTCTCAGCCCCAGCATTTT. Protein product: CASVRDTGISQPQHF.

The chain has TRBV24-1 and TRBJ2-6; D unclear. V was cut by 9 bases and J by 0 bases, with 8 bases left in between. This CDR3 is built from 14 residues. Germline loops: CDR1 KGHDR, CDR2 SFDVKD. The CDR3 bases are TGTGCCACCGGAGTAAGCTCTGGGGCCAACGTCCTGACTTTC. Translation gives CATGVSSGANVLTF.

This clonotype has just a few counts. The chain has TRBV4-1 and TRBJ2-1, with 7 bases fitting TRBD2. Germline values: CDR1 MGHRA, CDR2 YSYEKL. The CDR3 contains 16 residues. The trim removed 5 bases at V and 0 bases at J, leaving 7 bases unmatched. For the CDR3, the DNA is TGCGCCAGCAGCAGCCGGGACTATAGCTCCTACAATGAGCAGTTCTTC. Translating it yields CASSSRDYSSYNEQFF.

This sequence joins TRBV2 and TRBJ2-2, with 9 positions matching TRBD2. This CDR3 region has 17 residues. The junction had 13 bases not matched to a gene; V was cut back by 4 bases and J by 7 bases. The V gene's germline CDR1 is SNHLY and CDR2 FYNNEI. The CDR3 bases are TGTGCCAGCAGTGGTAATAGCGGGAGATCCGGCGTCGGGGAGCTGTTTTTT. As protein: CASSGNSGRSGVGELFF. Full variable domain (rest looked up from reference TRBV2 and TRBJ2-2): EPEVTQTPSHQVTQMGQEVILRCVPISNHLYFYWYRQILGQKVEFLVSFYNNEISEKSEIFDDQFSVERPDGSNFTLKIRSTKLEDSAMYFCASSGNSGRSGVGELFFGEGSRLTVL.

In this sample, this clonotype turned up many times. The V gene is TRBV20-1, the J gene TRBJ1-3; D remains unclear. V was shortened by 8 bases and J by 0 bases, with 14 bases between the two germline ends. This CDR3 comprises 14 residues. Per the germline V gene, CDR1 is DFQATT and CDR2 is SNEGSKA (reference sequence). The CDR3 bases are TGCAGTCCAGAGTTACACGGCTCTGGAAACACCATATATTTT. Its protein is CSPELHGSGNTIYF.

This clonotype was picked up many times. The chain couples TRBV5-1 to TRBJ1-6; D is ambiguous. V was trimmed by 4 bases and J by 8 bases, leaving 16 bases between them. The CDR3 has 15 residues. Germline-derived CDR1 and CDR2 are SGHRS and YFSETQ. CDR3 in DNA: TGCGCCAGCAGCGAGGAAGGTGGTTTGTATTCACCCCTCCACTTT. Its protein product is CASSEEGGLYSPLHF.

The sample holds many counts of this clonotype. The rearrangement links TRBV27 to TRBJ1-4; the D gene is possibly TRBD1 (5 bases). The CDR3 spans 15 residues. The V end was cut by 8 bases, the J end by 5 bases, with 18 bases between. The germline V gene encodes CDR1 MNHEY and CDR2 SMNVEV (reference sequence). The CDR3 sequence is CASSSSGWGNEKLFF. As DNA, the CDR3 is TGTGCCAGCTCGTCGTCAGGGTGGGGGAATGAAAAACTGTTTTTT.